This TCR beta chain was sequenced in a study of blood T cell repertoires in COVID-19. Study summary: COVID-19 samples, acute and convalescent, were from the United States, Italy and Spain.

Authors' processing steps: Amplification of reference gene primers provided the estimated nucleated cell counts. The assay was immunoSEQ multiplex PCR, and TCRdb's table has in-frame clones only and misses some. The V and J calls and clone size come from that table; D and trimming were worked out from the DNA. This repertoire shows more than 75,000 clones, about 91% found once; its top ten account for approximately 8.7%. The germline V gene encodes CDR1 SGHNT and CDR2 YYREEE (reference sequence). The CDR3 totals 11 residues. Deletions cut 3 bases from V and 6 bases from J, with 4 bases between. The specimen sequenced was peripheral blood. J is TRBJ2-1 and V is TRBV5-4, with no clear D. This clonotype originated in a woman in her seventies with acute or convalescent COVID-19. CDR3 loop: CASSSLNEQFF. DNA for the CDR3: TGTGCCAGCAGCTCCCTCAATGAGCAGTTCTTC.